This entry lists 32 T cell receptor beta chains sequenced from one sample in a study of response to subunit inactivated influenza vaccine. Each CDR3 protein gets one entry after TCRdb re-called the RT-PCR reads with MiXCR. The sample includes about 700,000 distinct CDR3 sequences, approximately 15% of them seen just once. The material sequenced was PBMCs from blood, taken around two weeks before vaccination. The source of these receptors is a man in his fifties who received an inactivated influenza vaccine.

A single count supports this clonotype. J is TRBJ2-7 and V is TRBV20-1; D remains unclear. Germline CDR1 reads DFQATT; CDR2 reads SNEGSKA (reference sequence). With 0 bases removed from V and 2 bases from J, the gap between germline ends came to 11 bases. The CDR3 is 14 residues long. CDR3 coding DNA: TGCAGTGCTAGAGATCCAAGGATGACCTACGAGCAGTACTTC. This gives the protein CSARDPRMTYEQYF.

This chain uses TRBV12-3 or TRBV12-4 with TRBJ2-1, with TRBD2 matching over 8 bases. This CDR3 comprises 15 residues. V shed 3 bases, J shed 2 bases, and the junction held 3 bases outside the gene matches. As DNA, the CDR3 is TGTGCCAGCAGTTTTGTCGGGGGGGCCTACAATGAGCAGTTCTTC. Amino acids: CASSFVGGAYNEQFF.

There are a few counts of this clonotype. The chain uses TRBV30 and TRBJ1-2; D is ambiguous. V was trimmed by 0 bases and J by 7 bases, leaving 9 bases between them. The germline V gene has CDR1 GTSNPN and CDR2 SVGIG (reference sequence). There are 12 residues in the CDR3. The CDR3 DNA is TGTGCCTGGAGTGTTTCTGGACCTGGCTACACCTTC. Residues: CAWSVSGPGYTF. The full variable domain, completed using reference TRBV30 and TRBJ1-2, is SQTIHQWPATLVQPVGSPLSLECTVEGTSNPNLYWYRQAAGRGLQLLFYSVGIGQISSEVPQNLSASRPQDRQFILSSKKLLLSDSGFYLCAWSVSGPGYTFGSGTRLTVV.

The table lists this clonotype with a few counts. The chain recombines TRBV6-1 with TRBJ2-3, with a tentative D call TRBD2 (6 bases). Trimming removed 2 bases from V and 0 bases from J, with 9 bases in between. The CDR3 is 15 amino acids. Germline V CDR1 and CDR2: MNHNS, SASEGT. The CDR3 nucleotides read TGTGCCAGCAGTGAAACTAGCCCGAGCACAGATACGCAGTATTTT. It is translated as CASSETSPSTDTQYF.

CDR3 DNA sequence: TGTGCCAGCTCACCTTACGGGCGGCAGTTTTCTGGGGCCAACGTCCTGACTTTC. It encodes CASSPYGRQFSGANVLTF. This sequence joins TRBV18 and TRBJ2-6; D is ambiguous. V shed 3 bases and J shed 1 base, with 16 bases lying between them. Germline CDR1 reads KGHSH; CDR2 reads LQKENI. The CDR3 runs to 18 residues. Using reference TRBV18 and TRBJ2-6 for the parts outside the CDR3, the full variable domain is NAGVMQNPRHLVRRRGQEARLRCSPMKGHSHVYWYRQLPEEGLKFMVYLQKENIIDESGMPKERFSAEFPKEGPSILRIQQVVRGDSAAYFCASSPYGRQFSGANVLTFGAGSRLTVL.

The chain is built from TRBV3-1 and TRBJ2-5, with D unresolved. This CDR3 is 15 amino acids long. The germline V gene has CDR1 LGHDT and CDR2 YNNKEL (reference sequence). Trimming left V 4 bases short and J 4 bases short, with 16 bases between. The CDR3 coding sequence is TGTGCCAGCAGCCCGGTCGAGGTGGGTAGAGAGACCCAGTACTTC. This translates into CASSPVEVGRETQYF.

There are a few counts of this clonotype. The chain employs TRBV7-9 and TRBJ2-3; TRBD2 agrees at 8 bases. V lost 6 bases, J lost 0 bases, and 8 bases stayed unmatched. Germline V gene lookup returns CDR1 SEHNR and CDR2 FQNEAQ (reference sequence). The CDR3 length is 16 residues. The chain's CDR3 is CASSDAGGRSTDTQYF. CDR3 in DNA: TGTGCCAGCAGTGACGCGGGGGGACGTAGCACAGATACGCAGTATTTT.

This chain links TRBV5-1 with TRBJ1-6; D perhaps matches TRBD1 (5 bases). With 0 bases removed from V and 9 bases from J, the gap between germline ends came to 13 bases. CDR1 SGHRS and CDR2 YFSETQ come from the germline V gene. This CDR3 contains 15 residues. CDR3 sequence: CASSLGQSLSSPLHF. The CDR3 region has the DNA TGCGCCAGCAGCTTGGGACAGAGCTTATCTTCACCCCTCCACTTT.

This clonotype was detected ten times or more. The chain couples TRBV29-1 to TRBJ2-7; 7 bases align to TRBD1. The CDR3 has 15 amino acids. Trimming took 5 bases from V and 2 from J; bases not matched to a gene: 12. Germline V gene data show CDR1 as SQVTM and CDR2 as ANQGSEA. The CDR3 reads CSVRVRTGETYEQYF. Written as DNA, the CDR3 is TGCAGCGTTCGTGTGCGCACAGGGGAGACCTACGAGCAGTACTTC.

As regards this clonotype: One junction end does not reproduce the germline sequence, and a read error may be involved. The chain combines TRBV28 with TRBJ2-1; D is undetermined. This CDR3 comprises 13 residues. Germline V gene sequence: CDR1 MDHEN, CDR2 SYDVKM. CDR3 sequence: CASSPPSGSRRLF. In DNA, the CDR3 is TGTGCCAGCAGCCCACCCTCTGGGTCCAGGCGGCTCTTC.

The CDR3 coding sequence is TGTGCCAGCAGCAGGGACAGGGGGCCAGAAAAACTGTTTTTT. This gives the protein CASSRDRGPEKLFF. The V call is TRBV7-2, the J call TRBJ1-4, with TRBD1 matching 12 bases. The CDR3 loop spans 14 amino acids. V lost 5 bases and J lost 8; bases outside the gene matches: 3. CDR1 is SGHTA, CDR2 FQGNSA, per germline.

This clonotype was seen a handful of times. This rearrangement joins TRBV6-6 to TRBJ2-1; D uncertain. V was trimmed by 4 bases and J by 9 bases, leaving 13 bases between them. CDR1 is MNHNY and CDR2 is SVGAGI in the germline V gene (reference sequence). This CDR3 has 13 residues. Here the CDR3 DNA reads TGTGCCAGCAGTTTACCTCGCACGAGTGAGCAGTTCTTC. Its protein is CASSLPRTSEQFF.

As DNA, the CDR3 is TGTGCCAGCAGCCAAGATGGCGGGCGGAGCTCCTACAATGAGCAGTTCTTC. Its protein product is CASSQDGGRSSYNEQFF. The V gene is TRBV3-1, the J gene TRBJ2-1; tentative D call: TRBD2 (5 bases). The CDR3 sequence is 17 residues long. Germline V gene sequence: CDR1 LGHDT, CDR2 YNNKEL (reference sequence). Trimming left V 0 bases short and J 0 bases short, with 12 bases between.

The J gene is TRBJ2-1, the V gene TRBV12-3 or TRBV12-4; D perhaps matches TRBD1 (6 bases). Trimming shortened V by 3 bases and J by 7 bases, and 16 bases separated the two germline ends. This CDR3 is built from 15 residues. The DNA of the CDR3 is TGTGCCAGCAGTTTTTCCCACAGGGCAGGGAATGAGCAGTTCTTC. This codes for CASSFSHRAGNEQFF.

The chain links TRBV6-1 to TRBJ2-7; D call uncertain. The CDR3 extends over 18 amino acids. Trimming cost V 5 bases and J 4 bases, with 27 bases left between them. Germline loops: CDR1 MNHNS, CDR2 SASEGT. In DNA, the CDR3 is TGTGCCAGCAGTACCCTGGGCTCCCCCTTCCCGGACGTATACGAGCAGTACTTC. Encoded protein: CASSTLGSPFPDVYEQYF.

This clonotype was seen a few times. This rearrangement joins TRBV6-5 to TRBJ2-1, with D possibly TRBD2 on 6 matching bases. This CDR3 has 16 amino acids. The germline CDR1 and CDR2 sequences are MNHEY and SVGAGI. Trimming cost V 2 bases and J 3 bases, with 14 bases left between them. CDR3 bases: TGTGCCAGCAGTTACGAGGTGGGGGGTCTCTACAATGAGCAGTTCTTC. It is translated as CASSYEVGGLYNEQFF.

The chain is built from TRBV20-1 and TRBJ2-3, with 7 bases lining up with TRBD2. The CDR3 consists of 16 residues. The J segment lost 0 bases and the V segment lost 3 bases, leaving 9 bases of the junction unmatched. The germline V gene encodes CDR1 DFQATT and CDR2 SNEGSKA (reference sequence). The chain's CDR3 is CSASRGRASSTDTQYF. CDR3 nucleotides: TGCAGTGCTAGTCGGGGGAGGGCCTCTAGCACAGATACGCAGTATTTT.

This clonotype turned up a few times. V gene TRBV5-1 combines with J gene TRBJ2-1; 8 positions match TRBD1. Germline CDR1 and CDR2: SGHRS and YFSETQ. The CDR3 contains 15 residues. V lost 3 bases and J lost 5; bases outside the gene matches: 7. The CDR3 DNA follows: TGCGCCAGCAGCTCCCATTGGACAGGGAACAATGAGCAGTTCTTC. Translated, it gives CASSSHWTGNNEQFF.

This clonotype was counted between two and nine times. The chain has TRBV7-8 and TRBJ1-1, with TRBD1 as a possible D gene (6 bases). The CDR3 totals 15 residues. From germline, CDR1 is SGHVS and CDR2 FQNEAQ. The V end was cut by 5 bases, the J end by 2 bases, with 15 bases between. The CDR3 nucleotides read TGTGCCAGCAGCACAGGGTGGGGGAAAAACACTGAAGCTTTCTTT. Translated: CASSTGWGKNTEAFF.

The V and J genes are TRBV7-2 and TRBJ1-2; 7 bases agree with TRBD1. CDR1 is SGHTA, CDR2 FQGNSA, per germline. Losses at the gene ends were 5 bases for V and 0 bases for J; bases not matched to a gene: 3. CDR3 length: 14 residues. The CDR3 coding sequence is TGTGCCAGCAGCGGGGACAGATCTAACTATGGCTACACCTTC. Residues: CASSGDRSNYGYTF. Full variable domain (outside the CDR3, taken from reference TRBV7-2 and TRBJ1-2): GAGVSQSPSNKVTEKGKDVELRCDPISGHTALYWYRQSLGQGLEFLIYFQGNSAPDKSGLPSDRFSAERTGGSVSTLTIQRTQQEDSAVYLCASSGDRSNYGYTFGSGTRLTVV.

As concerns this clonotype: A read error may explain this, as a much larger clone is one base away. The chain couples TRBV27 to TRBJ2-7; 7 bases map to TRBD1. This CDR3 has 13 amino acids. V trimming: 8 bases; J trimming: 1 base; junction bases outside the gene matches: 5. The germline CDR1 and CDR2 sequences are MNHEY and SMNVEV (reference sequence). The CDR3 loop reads CASGTGQSYEQYF. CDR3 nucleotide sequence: TGTGCCAGCGGTACGGGACAGTCCTACGAGCAGTACTTC.

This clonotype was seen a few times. The CDR3 reads CATWSRDSAGDTQYF. The CDR3 nucleotides are TGTGCCACCTGGAGCCGGGACTCGGCGGGGGATACGCAGTATTTT. V and J are TRBV10-3 and TRBJ2-3; D is possibly TRBD2 (6 bases). V was shortened by 10 bases and J by 6 bases, with 23 bases between the two germline ends. The germline V gene encodes CDR1 ENHRY and CDR2 SYGVKD. The CDR3 is 15 amino acids.

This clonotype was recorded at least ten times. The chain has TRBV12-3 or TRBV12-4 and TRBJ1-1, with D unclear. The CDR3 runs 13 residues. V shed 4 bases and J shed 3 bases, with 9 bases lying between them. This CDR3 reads CASSSPRDTEAFF. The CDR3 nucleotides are TGTGCCAGCAGTTCTCCCCGGGACACTGAAGCTTTCTTT.

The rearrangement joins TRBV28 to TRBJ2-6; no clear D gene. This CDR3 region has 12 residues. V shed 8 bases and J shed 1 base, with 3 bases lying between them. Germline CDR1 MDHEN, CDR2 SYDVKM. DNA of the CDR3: TGTGCCAGCGGATCTGGGGCCAACGTCCTGACTTTC. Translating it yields CASGSGANVLTF.

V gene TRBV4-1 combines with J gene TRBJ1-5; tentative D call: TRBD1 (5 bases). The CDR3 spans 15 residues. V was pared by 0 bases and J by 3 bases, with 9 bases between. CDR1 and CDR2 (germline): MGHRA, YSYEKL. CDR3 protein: CASSQDRGTNQPQHF. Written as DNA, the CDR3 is TGCGCCAGCAGCCAAGACCGGGGGACCAATCAGCCCCAGCATTTT.

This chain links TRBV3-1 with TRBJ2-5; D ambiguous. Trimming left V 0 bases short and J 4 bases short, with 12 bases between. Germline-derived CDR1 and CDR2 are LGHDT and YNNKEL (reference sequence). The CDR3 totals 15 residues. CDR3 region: CASSQEVNRRETQYF. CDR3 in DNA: TGTGCCAGCAGCCAAGAGGTTAATAGGCGAGAGACCCAGTACTTC.

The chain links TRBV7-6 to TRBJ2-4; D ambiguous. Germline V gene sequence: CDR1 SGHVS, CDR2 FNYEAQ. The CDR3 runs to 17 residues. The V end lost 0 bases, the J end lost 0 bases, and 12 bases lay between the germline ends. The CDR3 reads CASSLASGPLAKNIQYF. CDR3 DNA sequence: TGTGCCAGCAGCTTAGCATCCGGGCCCCTAGCCAAAAACATTCAGTACTTC.

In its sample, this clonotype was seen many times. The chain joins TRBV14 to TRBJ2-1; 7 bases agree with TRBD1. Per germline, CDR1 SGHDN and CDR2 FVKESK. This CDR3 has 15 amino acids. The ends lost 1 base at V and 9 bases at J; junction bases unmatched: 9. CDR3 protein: CASSQGTGQWTEQFF. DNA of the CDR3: TGTGCCAGCAGCCAAGGGACGGGACAGTGGACTGAGCAGTTCTTC.

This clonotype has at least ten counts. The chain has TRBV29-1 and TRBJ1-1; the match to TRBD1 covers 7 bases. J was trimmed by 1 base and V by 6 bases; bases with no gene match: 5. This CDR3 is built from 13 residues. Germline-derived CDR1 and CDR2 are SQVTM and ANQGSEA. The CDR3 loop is CSVRDRENTEAFF. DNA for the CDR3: TGCAGCGTGAGGGACAGAGAGAACACTGAAGCTTTCTTT.

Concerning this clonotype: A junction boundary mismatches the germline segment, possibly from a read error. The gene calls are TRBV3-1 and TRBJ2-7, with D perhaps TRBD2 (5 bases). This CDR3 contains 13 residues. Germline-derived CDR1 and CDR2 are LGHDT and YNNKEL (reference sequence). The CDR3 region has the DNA TGTGCCAGCAGCCAGACTGGATCTGTCGGGATGTTCTTC. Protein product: CASSQTGSVGMFF.

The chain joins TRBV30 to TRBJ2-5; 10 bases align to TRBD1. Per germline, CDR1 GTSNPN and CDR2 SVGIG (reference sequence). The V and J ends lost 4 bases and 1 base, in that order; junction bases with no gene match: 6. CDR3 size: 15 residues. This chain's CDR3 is CAWTRGTGAQETQYF. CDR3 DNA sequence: TGTGCCTGGACCCGCGGGACAGGGGCCCAAGAGACCCAGTACTTC.

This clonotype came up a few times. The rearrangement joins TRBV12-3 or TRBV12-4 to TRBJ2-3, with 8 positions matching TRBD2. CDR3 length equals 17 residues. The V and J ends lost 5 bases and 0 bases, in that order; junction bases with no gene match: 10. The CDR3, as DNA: TGTGCCAGCAGTCCTCCCCGGGGGGGGGCCAGCACAGATACGCAGTATTTT. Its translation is CASSPPRGGASTDTQYF.